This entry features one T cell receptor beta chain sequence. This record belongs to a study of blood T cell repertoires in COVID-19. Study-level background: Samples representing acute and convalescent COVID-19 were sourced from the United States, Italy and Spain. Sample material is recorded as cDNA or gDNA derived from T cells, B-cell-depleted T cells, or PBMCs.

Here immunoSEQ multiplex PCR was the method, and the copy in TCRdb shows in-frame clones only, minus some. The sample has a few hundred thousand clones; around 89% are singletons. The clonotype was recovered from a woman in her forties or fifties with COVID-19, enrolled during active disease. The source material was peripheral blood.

Here the CDR3 reads CASSSGPPGQGYGYTF. CDR3 nucleotides: TGCGCCAGCAGCTCCGGTCCCCCGGGACAGGGCTATGGCTACACCTTC. The chain recombines TRBV5-1 with TRBJ1-2, with 9 bases identical to TRBD1. V dropped 3 bases and J dropped 4; count of bases not matched to a gene: 10. The CDR3 has 16 amino acids. Germline CDR1 and CDR2: SGHRS and YFSETQ.